The present T cell receptor beta chain was sequenced within a study of shared clonotypes between healthy human individuals. Study context: Samples came from two female and three male donors aged 18 to 49. CD8 memory received one plate per donor, CD8 naive two, CD4 memory three and CD4 naive three.

Naive CD8 cells were CD45RO-negative, positively selected for CCR7, excluding terminally differentiated effector memory CD45RA+ cells. Using immunoSEQ multiplex PCR, the repertoire was profiled, and TCRdb retains in-frame clones only, with some absent. The sample carries 1.5 million to 2.5 million clones, roughly 94% recorded once. This CDR3 spans 18 amino acids. Germline V lookup: CDR1 SNHLY, CDR2 FYNNEI. Trimming shortened V by 2 bases and J by 6 bases, and 24 bases separated the two germline ends. This clone has only one observation. The TCR sequence derives from a man between 18 and 29 years old in good health. Sequences were obtained from naive CD8+ T cells sorted from blood. V is TRBV2 and J is TRBJ2-3; tentatively, D is TRBD1 (6 bases). CDR3 residues: CASSETVAGERVADTQYF. The CDR3 DNA sequence: TGTGCCAGCAGTGAAACGGTTGCAGGGGAAAGAGTCGCGGATACGCAGTATTTT. Full variable domain (remainder filled in from reference TRBV2 and TRBJ2-3): EPEVTQTPSHQVTQMGQEVILRCVPISNHLYFYWYRQILGQKVEFLVSFYNNEISEKSEIFDDQFSVERPDGSNFTLKIRSTKLEDSAMYFCASSETVAGERVADTQYFGPGTRLTVL.